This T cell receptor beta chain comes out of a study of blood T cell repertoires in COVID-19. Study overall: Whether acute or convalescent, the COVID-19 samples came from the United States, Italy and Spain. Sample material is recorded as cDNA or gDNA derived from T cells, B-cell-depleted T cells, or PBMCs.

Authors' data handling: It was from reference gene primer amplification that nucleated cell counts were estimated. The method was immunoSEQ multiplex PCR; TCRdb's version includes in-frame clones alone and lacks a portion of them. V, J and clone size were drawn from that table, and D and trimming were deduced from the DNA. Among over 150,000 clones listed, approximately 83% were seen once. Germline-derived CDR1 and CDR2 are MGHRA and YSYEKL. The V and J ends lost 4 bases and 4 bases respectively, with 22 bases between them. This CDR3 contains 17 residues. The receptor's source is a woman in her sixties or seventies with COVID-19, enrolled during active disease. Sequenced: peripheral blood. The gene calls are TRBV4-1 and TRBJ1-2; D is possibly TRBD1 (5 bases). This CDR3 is CASSPSWSQGGFYGYTF. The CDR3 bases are TGCGCCAGCAGCCCTTCGTGGAGCCAGGGAGGGTTCTATGGCTACACCTTC.